This T cell receptor beta chain was found in a study of blood T cell repertoires in COVID-19. TCRdb's table, derived via immunoSEQ multiplex PCR, lists solely in-frame clones and lacks some. This table holds 200,000 to 250,000 clones, about 79% found once. Trimming removed 10 bases from V and 1 base from J; junction bases left unmatched: 5. CDR1 is LNHDA and CDR2 is SQIVND in the germline V gene (reference sequence). The CDR3 contains 14 residues. The receptor was isolated from an older woman who had recovered from COVID-19. This chain links TRBV19 with TRBJ2-4; 9 nucleotides align to TRBD1. Sample: PBMCs or T cells enriched from blood (not recorded which). The CDR3: CATRDREAKNIQYF. CDR3 coding DNA: TGTGCCACCCGGGACAGGGAGGCCAAAAACATTCAGTACTTC. Supplemented by reference TRBV19 and TRBJ2-4, the full variable domain reads DGGITQSPKYLFRKEGQNVTLSCEQNLNHDAMYWYRQDPGQGLRLIYYSQIVNDFQKGDIAEGYSVSREKKESFPLTVTSAQKNPTAFYLCATRDREAKNIQYFGAGTRLSVL.